A selection of T cell receptor beta chains follows, all from one sample in a study of T-cell reconstitution after alpha-beta-depleted transplantation in children. MiXCR was run by TCRdb on the PCR reads, yielding one entry per CDR3 protein. The sample has roughly 500,000 distinct CDR3 sequences; 8% to 11% are singletons. Specimen: PBMCs, collected before TCRalphabeta/CD19-depleted stem cell transplant. The receptors come from a child under 10 years old with inherited bone marrow failure, due to receive a stem cell transplant. Each CDR3 is given with its conserved first and last residue. A D gene is named only where the DNA matches it firmly. Some rows have no size entry. The others give once, few or many, or a class for an expanded clone.

d_gene | abundance | j_gene | v_gene | CDR3nt | CDR3aa
TRBD2 | - | TRBJ2-3 | TRBV7-2 | TGTGCCAGCAGCCGGCGGGAGGGCCCGGGCGATACGCAGTATTTT | CASSRREGPGDTQYF
- | many | TRBJ2-3 | TRBV12-3/TRBV12-4 | TGTGCCAGCAGTTTATCTGGCGGGATTACTAGCACAGATACGCAGTATTTT | CASSLSGGITSTDTQYF
- | - | TRBJ2-1 | TRBV12-1 | TGTGCCAGCAGCTCCGACGCGGGAGGTAGCTACAATGAGCAGTTCTTC | CASSSDAGGSYNEQFF
- | many | TRBJ2-5 | TRBV7-2 | TGTGCCAGCAGCCCCAGGAGGGAAGAGACCCAGTACTTC | CASSPRREETQYF
TRBD1 | few | TRBJ2-7 | TRBV18 | TGTGCCAGCTCGGCAGACAGGGAGACCTACGAGCAGTACTTC | CASSADRETYEQYF
TRBD2 | - | TRBJ2-1 | TRBV12-3/TRBV12-4 | TGTGCCAGCAGCCTACTAGCGGGAGTAATCTATGAGCAGTTCTTC | CASSLLAGVIYEQFF
- | many | TRBJ2-7 | TRBV27 | TGTGCCAGCCGGTTGGGAGGAGAATCCTACGAGCAGTACTTC | CASRLGGESYEQYF
TRBD2 | few | TRBJ2-1 | TRBV20-1 | TGCAGTGCCCGGGTAGCGGGAGGACACGAGCAGTTCTTC | CSARVAGGHEQFF
TRBD1 | many | TRBJ2-5 | TRBV15 | TGTGCCACCAGCAGAGTCATGGGACAGGGTGGAGAGACCCAGTACTTC | CATSRVMGQGGETQYF
- | many | TRBJ1-4 | TRBV2 | TGTGCCAGCATCACCGATAGAGAAAAACTGTTTTTT | CASITDREKLFF
- | many | TRBJ1-1 | TRBV5-1 | TGCGCCAGCAAGGTAACCGCGAACACTGAAGCTTTCTTT | CASKVTANTEAFF
TRBD1 | - | TRBJ2-5 | TRBV4-1 | TGCGCCAGCAGCCAAGAGGACAGGGCACAGACCCAGTACTTC | CASSQEDRAQTQYF
- | many | TRBJ2-5 | TRBV7-9 | TGTGCCAGCAGCTTTATTGAGGAGACCCAGTACTTC | CASSFIEETQYF
- | many | TRBJ2-1 | TRBV4-2 | TGTGCCAGCAGCCAAGAAGGGTCCTCCTACAATGAGCAGTTCTTC | CASSQEGSSYNEQFF
- | many | TRBJ2-2 | TRBV20-1 | TGCAGTGCCCGCCGGGGTGGTACCGGGGAGCTGTTTTTT | CSARRGGTGELFF
- | many | TRBJ2-2 | TRBV19 | TGTGCCAGTAGTATAGACACCGGGGAGCTGTTTTTT | CASSIDTGELFF
- | many | TRBJ2-3 | TRBV2 | TGTGCCAGCAGACCCCGAACTAGCTTCGATACGCAGTATTTT | CASRPRTSFDTQYF
- | - | TRBJ1-2 | TRBV6-4 | TGTGCCAGCAGTGACAGGCTAACGAACTATGGCTACACCTTC | CASSDRLTNYGYTF
TRBD2 | - | TRBJ2-7 | TRBV29-1 | TGCAGCGTTGAAAGCGGGAGGACCCCCTACGAGCAGTACTTC | CSVESGRTPYEQYF
- | many | TRBJ1-1 | TRBV28 | TGTGCCAGCAGTTTAGGTTGGAAGGGTGGCACTGAAGCTTTCTTT | CASSLGWKGGTEAFF
- | many | TRBJ2-6 | TRBV10-3 | TGTGCCATCGGACTCGGACCGACTGGGGCCAACGTCCTGACTTTC | CAIGLGPTGANVLTF
- | many | TRBJ1-2 | TRBV7-9 | TGTGCCAGCAGCTTAGCGCGGCGGCAGGATGAGACCTTC | CASSLARRQDETF
TRBD2 | few | TRBJ2-3 | TRBV11-2 | TGTGCCAGCAGCTTAGAGGAGTGGGTGCTGCTAGCGGGTAAAAGCACAGATACGCAGTATTTT | CASSLEEWVLLAGKSTDTQYF
TRBD1 | many | TRBJ1-5 | TRBV27 | TGTGCCAGCAAACCGATACTACAGGGGGCGGCTCAGCCCCAGCATTTT | CASKPILQGAAQPQHF
TRBD1 | - | TRBJ2-6 | TRBV27 | TGTGCCAGCAGTTTGGGACAGTTCCTCTCTGGGGCCAACGTCCTGACTTTC | CASSLGQFLSGANVLTF
TRBD2 | many | TRBJ2-1 | TRBV5-1 | TGCGCCAGCAGACTTAGCGGGAGCTACTACAATGAGCAGTTCTTC | CASRLSGSYYNEQFF
- | - | TRBJ1-1 | TRBV5-5 | TGTGCCAGCAGGGTCCCGAACACTGAAGCTTTCTTT | CASRVPNTEAFF
- | - | TRBJ1-2 | TRBV18 | TGTGCCAGCTCACCACGGGCTGACTTCATTAATGGCTACACCTTC | CASSPRADFINGYTF
- | many | TRBJ2-2 | TRBV29-1 | TGCAGCGTTTGGTCAGGACTAAACACCGGGGAGCTGTTTTTT | CSVWSGLNTGELFF
TRBD2 | many | TRBJ2-3 | TRBV27 | TGTGCCAGCAGTCTACAAGCGGGAGGGATCACAGATACGCAGTATTTT | CASSLQAGGITDTQYF
- | many | TRBJ1-1 | TRBV12-3/TRBV12-4 | TGTGCCAGCAGGTCTTCACCCTTTTTCAGACAGAACACTGAAGCTTTCTTT | CASRSSPFFRQNTEAFF
TRBD2 | - | TRBJ2-7 | TRBV20-1 | TGCAGTGCTATTTGGGTCCCGGAAGCGGGGGCCTACGAGCAGTACTTC | CSAIWVPEAGAYEQYF
TRBD1 | many | TRBJ2-7 | TRBV20-1 | TGCAGTGCTCCGGACAGGAGCTCCTACGAGCAGTACTTC | CSAPDRSSYEQYF
- | many | TRBJ2-5 | TRBV6-2/TRBV6-3 | TGTGCCAGCAGTTACGGGCAGGGGGAGGTGGAGACCCAGTACTTC | CASSYGQGEVETQYF
- | many | TRBJ2-2 | TRBV19 | TGTGCCAGTAGTTGGGATGGGGGCGCCGGGGAGCTGTTTTTT | CASSWDGGAGELFF
- | many | TRBJ2-2 | TRBV7-8 | TGTGCCAGCAGCTTAGCGATCCAGAACACCGGGGAGCTGTTTTTT | CASSLAIQNTGELFF
TRBD2 | - | TRBJ2-7 | TRBV12-3/TRBV12-4 | TGTGCCAGCAAAATAGCGGGTTTATTCCACGAGCAGTACTTC | CASKIAGLFHEQYF
- | many | TRBJ2-7 | TRBV20-1 | TGCAGTGCGGAGACAGCGTGGGACTACGAGCAGTACTTC | CSAETAWDYEQYF
- | - | TRBJ1-2 | TRBV12-3/TRBV12-4 | TGTGCCAGCACCCAGTCAAGAGGGTGGGAGTATGGCTACACCTTC | CASTQSRGWEYGYTF